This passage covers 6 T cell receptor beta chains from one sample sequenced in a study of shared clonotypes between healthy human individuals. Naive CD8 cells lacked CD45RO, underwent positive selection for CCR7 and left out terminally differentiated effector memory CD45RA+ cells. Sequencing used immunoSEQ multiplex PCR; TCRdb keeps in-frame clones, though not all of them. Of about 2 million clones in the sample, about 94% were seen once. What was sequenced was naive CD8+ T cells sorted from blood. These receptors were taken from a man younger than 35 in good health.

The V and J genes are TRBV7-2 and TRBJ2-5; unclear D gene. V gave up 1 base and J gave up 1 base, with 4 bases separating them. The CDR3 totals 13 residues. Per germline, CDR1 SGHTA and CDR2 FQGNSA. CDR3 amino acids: CASSLVFQETQYF. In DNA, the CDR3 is TGTGCCAGCAGCTTAGTGTTCCAAGAGACCCAGTACTTC.

The CDR3 loop is CASSSGQGGNEQYF. The CDR3, as DNA: TGTGCCAGCAGCTCGGGACAGGGAGGAAACGAGCAGTACTTC. The rearrangement uses TRBV7-9 and TRBJ2-7; 9 nucleotides match TRBD1. V was pared by 4 bases and J by 5 bases, with 6 bases of the junction left unmatched. The CDR3 consists of 14 residues. Germline CDR1 SEHNR, CDR2 FQNEAQ (reference sequence).

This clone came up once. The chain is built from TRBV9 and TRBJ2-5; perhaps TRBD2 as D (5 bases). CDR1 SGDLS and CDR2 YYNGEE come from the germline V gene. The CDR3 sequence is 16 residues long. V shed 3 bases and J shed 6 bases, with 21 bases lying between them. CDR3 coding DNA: TGTGCCAGCAGCGCCAATGACCGGGAATCTTCACAGACCCAGTACTTC. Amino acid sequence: CASSANDRESSQTQYF.

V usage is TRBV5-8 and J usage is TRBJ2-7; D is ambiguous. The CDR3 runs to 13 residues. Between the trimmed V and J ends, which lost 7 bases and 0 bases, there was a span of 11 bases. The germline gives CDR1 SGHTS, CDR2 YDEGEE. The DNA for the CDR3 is TGTGCCAGCTACGAGGAGATCTCCTACGAGCAGTACTTC. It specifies CASYEEISYEQYF.

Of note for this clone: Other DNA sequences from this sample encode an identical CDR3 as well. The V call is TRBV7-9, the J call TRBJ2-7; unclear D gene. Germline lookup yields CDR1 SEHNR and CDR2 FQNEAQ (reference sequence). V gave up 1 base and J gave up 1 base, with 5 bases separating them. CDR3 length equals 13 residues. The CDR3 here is CASSLGLSYEQYF. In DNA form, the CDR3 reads TGTGCCAGCAGCTTAGGCCTTTCCTACGAGCAGTACTTC.

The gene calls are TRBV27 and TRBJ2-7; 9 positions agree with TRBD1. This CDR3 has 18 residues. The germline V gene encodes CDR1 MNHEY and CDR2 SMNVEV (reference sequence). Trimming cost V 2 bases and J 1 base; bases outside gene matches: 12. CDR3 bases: TGTGCCAGCAGTTTACAACCGGGACAGGGCCCGTTTTCCTACGAGCAGTACTTC. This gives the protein CASSLQPGQGPFSYEQYF.